This TCR beta chain was identified during a study of T cell repertoires in cytomegalovirus infection. Looking at the study overall: TCR beta signatures that were public indicated CMV infection and matching HLA type.

TCRdb ran MiXCR on the reads and lists one entry per CDR3 protein. The table has some 150,000 distinct CDR3 sequences, around 20% seen once. In germline, CDR1 is SGHDN, CDR2 FVKESK. Trimming left V 1 base short and J 2 bases short, with 17 bases between. The CDR3 extends over 17 amino acids. This clonotype has just a few counts. As yet, its antigen is unknown. Overall study findings and caveats: People with CMV and the relevant HLA were identified by cumulative public TCR beta family frequency.

The origin of this receptor is a human donor in good health (CMV status not recorded). Some clones in this sample may be carry-over from other donors' samples. The sequencing input was PBMCs. The rearrangement links TRBV14 to TRBJ1-1; D gene unclear. CDR3 nucleotide sequence: TGTGCCAGCAGCCAAGCTGGCGGAAGGAGGAGAAACACTGAAGCTTTCTTT. Protein: CASSQAGGRRRNTEAFF.